Shown below are 17 T cell receptor beta chains from a single sample sequenced in a study of T cells in Graves' hyperthyroidism and ophthalmopathy. Amplification yielded TCR beta CDR3 regions, with RNA transcripts as the source. The HTBI primer set drove a first-round RT-PCR of the TCR CDR3. Using its own MiXCR run on the multiplex PCR reads, TCRdb lists one record per CDR3 protein. Found here are about 640,000 distinct CDR3 sequences, around 15% of them singletons; the top ten hold around an eighth. Input material: blood. All receptors come from a woman aged 45-65 years with Graves' ophthalmopathy.

At least ten counts were recorded for this clonotype. The CDR3 loop is CASSPFREQIGKLFF. CDR3 nucleotides: TGTGCCAGCAGCCCATTTCGGGAACAGATAGGAAAACTGTTTTTT. The chain joins TRBV27 to TRBJ1-4; D not resolved. V was clipped by 6 bases and J by 10 bases, with 21 bases between them. Germline assignment: CDR1 MNHEY and CDR2 SMNVEV (reference sequence). This CDR3 is built from 15 residues.

This clonotype was counted many times. The chain links TRBV24-1 to TRBJ2-7; a weak D match, TRBD1 (6 bases). Trimming removed 3 bases at V and 5 bases at J, with 13 bases between. The CDR3 covers 14 residues. Germline CDR1 KGHDR, CDR2 SFDVKD. The chain's CDR3 is CATSDRQGLNEQYF. CDR3 sequence (DNA): TGTGCCACCAGTGATCGGCAGGGGCTCAACGAGCAGTACTTC.

This clonotype showed up many times. The chain has TRBV7-8 and TRBJ1-2; 7 nucleotides align to TRBD1. Germline CDR1 and CDR2: SGHVS and FQNEAQ. Trimming removed 4 bases from V and 7 bases from J; junction bases left unmatched: 9. This CDR3 has 14 amino acids. The DNA for the CDR3 is TGTGCCAGCAGCTCGTTATTAGACAGGGCTGGCTACACCTTC. Translation gives CASSSLLDRAGYTF.

This clonotype occurred many times. The rearrangement links TRBV27 to TRBJ1-1; D remains ambiguous. The CDR3 extends over 15 amino acids. With 2 bases removed from V and 0 bases from J, the gap between germline ends came to 10 bases. Germline V gene data show CDR1 as MNHEY and CDR2 as SMNVEV (reference sequence). The CDR3 spells CASSLEGYLNTEAFF. CDR3 DNA: TGTGCCAGCAGTTTAGAAGGCTACCTGAACACTGAAGCTTTCTTT.

The sample holds many counts of this clonotype. The V gene is TRBV28, the J gene TRBJ1-5; a weak D match, TRBD1 (6 bases). V dropped 3 bases and J dropped 4 bases, with 13 bases sitting between them. CDR1 and CDR2 from the germline V gene are MDHEN and SYDVKM. The CDR3 spans 15 residues. CDR3 loop: CASSLLSTGNQPQHF. For the CDR3, the DNA is TGTGCCAGCAGTTTGCTCTCTACAGGGAATCAGCCCCAGCATTTT.

The sample holds a few counts of this clonotype. The chain couples TRBV20-1 to TRBJ2-1, with 7 bases fitting TRBD2. The germline CDR1 and CDR2 sequences are DFQATT and SNEGSKA (reference sequence). The J segment lost 13 bases and the V segment lost 3 bases, leaving 12 bases of the junction unmatched. The CDR3 sequence is 13 residues long. The CDR3 here is CSARGLSPFLQFF. DNA of the CDR3: TGCAGTGCTAGGGGACTATCACCTTTCCTTCAGTTCTTC.

This clonotype was observed at least ten times. The rearrangement links TRBV5-1 to TRBJ2-1; D unresolved. Germline-derived CDR1 and CDR2 are SGHRS and YFSETQ. Deletions cut 4 bases from V and 0 bases from J, with 17 bases between. This CDR3 spans 17 amino acids. CDR3 residues: CASSPLDQARSYNEQFF. The CDR3 bases are TGCGCCAGCAGCCCTCTCGACCAAGCGCGCTCCTACAATGAGCAGTTCTTC.

In DNA, the CDR3 is TGTGCCAGCAGCGTAGAGGGCGTTGGGCCTTGGGAGCAGTACTTC. This encodes CASSVEGVGPWEQYF. This rearrangement joins TRBV9 to TRBJ2-7; D gene unclear. V was trimmed by 0 bases and J by 7 bases, leaving 17 bases between them. Germline V gene lookup returns CDR1 SGDLS and CDR2 YYNGEE. This CDR3 is built from 15 residues.

This clonotype was recorded a few times. V usage is TRBV2 and J usage is TRBJ2-5, with D perhaps being TRBD1 or TRBD2 (5 bases each). Trimming took 11 bases from V and 3 from J, leaving 10 bases between them. Germline-derived CDR1 and CDR2 are SNHLY and FYNNEI. CDR3 length: 11 amino acids. CDR3 DNA sequence: TGTGCCGAGGGGCCCAAAGAGACCCAGTACTTC. Its protein is CAEGPKETQYF.

This clonotype appeared many times. V and J are TRBV30 and TRBJ2-7; 9 positions agree with TRBD1. The CDR3 is 14 residues long. V gave up 4 bases and J gave up 2 bases; unmatched junction bases: 6. Per the germline V gene, CDR1 is GTSNPN and CDR2 is SVGIG (reference sequence). The CDR3 loop is CAWTTGTGTYEQYF. The CDR3, as DNA: TGTGCCTGGACGACCGGGACAGGGACCTACGAGCAGTACTTC.

Only a few counts were recorded for this clonotype. The chain joins TRBV6-7 to TRBJ2-3, with 10 bases lining up with TRBD2. TRBV6-7 is identified as an open reading frame with a role that is uncertain. The trim removed 0 bases at V and 4 bases at J, leaving 4 bases unmatched. The CDR3 spans 16 residues. The CDR3: CASSYSSSGSADTQYF. CDR3 bases: TGTGCCAGCAGTTACTCTTCTAGCGGGAGCGCAGATACGCAGTATTTT.

This chain uses TRBV15 with TRBJ1-6; D possibly corresponds to TRBD1 (6 bases). The CDR3 totals 14 residues. V lost 8 bases and J 9 bases, leaving 17 bases between the germline ends. Germline values: CDR1 LNHNV, CDR2 YYDKDF (reference sequence). The CDR3 sequence: CATGTGTGGSPLHF. The CDR3 bases are TGTGCCACCGGTACAGGGACCGGCGGTTCACCCCTCCACTTT.

The chain uses TRBV9 and TRBJ2-7; possibly TRBD2 for D (6 bases). The CDR3 loop spans 14 amino acids. Germline V CDR1 and CDR2: SGDLS, YYNGEE. Deletions cut 4 bases from V and 5 bases from J, with 16 bases between. The CDR3 region has the DNA TGTGCCAGCAGCTACGGGAGTTTATTGAACGAGCAGTACTTC. Amino acid sequence: CASSYGSLLNEQYF.

This sequence joins TRBV7-2 and TRBJ2-2, with 9 bases fitting TRBD1. V trimming: 4 bases; J trimming: 7 bases; junction bases outside the gene matches: 10. Germline CDR1 reads SGHTA; CDR2 reads FQGNSA. The CDR3 has 16 residues. CDR3 DNA sequence: TGTGCCAGCAGCTCGGACGGGACAGGGTTGTACGGGGAGCTGTTTTTT. It specifies CASSSDGTGLYGELFF. Complete variable domain (other parts from reference TRBV7-2 and TRBJ2-2): GAGVSQSPSNKVTEKGKDVELRCDPISGHTALYWYRQSLGQGLEFLIYFQGNSAPDKSGLPSDRFSAERTGGSVSTLTIQRTQQEDSAVYLCASSSDGTGLYGELFFGEGSRLTVL.

In this sample, this clonotype turned up many times. The V and J genes are TRBV28 and TRBJ2-5; 12 nucleotides align to TRBD2. CDR1 and CDR2 (germline): MDHEN, SYDVKM. The CDR3 runs 14 residues. Unmatched junction bases numbered 8, after V lost 10 bases and J lost 5 bases. The CDR3 is CATFTSGGLETQYF. The CDR3 nucleotides are TGTGCCACGTTCACTAGCGGGGGGCTGGAGACCCAGTACTTC.

The chain has TRBV10-3 and TRBJ1-2, with unresolved D. V was trimmed by 1 base and J by 7 bases, leaving 13 bases between them. Germline V gene data show CDR1 as ENHRY and CDR2 as SYGVKD. The CDR3 extends over 14 amino acids. In DNA form, the CDR3 reads TGTGCCATCAGTGAGTTGGCATCGGTTCCTGGCTACACCTTC. This translates into CAISELASVPGYTF.

This clonotype was seen ten or more times. The chain couples TRBV20-1 to TRBJ2-7, with TRBD1 identical over 8 bases. The junction had 4 bases not matched to a gene; V was cut back by 0 bases and J by 3 bases. Germline CDR1 DFQATT, CDR2 SNEGSKA (reference sequence). This CDR3 comprises 14 residues. This CDR3 reads CSAREGTGIYEQYF. The DNA of the CDR3 is TGCAGTGCTAGAGAGGGGACAGGTATCTACGAGCAGTACTTC.